Described below is a single T cell receptor beta chain sequence and its context. The data were taken from a study of blood T cell repertoires in COVID-19. The germline gives CDR1 KGHSH, CDR2 LQKENI. The CDR3 has 14 residues. After removal of 5 bases from V and 3 bases from J, the junction contained 6 bases not matched to a gene. Clones were sequenced by immunoSEQ multiplex PCR, and TCRdb holds only the in-frame ones, with some missing. This table holds around 280,000 clones, roughly 89% found once. V is TRBV18 and J is TRBJ1-2, with TRBD1 identical over 7 bases. Sequenced material: PBMCs or T cells enriched from blood (not recorded which). The receptor comes from a woman in her 40s who had recovered from COVID-19. The CDR3 coding sequence is TGTGCCAGCTCAGCGACAGGGAAGGACTATGGCTACACCTTC. Translated: CASSATGKDYGYTF.